The 24 T cell receptor beta chains below come from one sample, sequenced in a study of blood T cells in healthy people across ages. Through a sample-barcoded 5' primer and a J-beta primer mix, a second PCR was run for roughly 6 to 12 cycles. MiXCR was run by TCRdb on the 5' RACE reads, yielding one entry per CDR3 protein. This sample has approximately 900,000 distinct CDR3 sequences; 25% to 30% occur once, and the top ten carry about 10%. The same data also contributed to another study, on T cells of mothers and their children.

The sequenced material came from blood. The receptor set was obtained from a woman in her thirties or forties in good health.

V is TRBV7-2 and J is TRBJ1-4; a possible D gene is TRBD1 (5 bases). V was clipped by 5 bases and J by 6 bases, with 13 bases between them. In germline, CDR1 is SGHTA, CDR2 FQGNSA. This CDR3 has 14 amino acids. CDR3 protein: CASSVDKGHEKLFF. CDR3 bases: TGTGCCAGCAGCGTCGACAAGGGGCATGAAAAACTGTTTTTT. Using reference TRBV7-2 and TRBJ1-4 for the parts outside the CDR3, the full variable domain is GAGVSQSPSNKVTEKGKDVELRCDPISGHTALYWYRQSLGQGLEFLIYFQGNSAPDKSGLPSDRFSAERTGGSVSTLTIQRTQQEDSAVYLCASSVDKGHEKLFFGSGTQLSVL.

The V gene is TRBV20-1, the J gene TRBJ2-3; TRBD2 agrees at 7 bases. Germline lookup yields CDR1 DFQATT and CDR2 SNEGSKA (reference sequence). The V gene end was trimmed by 2 bases and the J gene end by 2 bases; junction bases not matched to a gene: 7. CDR3 length equals 15 residues. CDR3 DNA: TGCAGTGCTAGAAGGAGCGGGGACCTCACAGATACGCAGTATTTT. Its protein is CSARRSGDLTDTQYF.

This CDR3 is CSARDGTSYEQYF. The CDR3 DNA is TGCAGTGCTAGAGATGGAACTTCTTACGAGCAGTACTTC. V usage is TRBV20-1 and J usage is TRBJ2-7; D gene ambiguous. The ends were cut back, 0 bases at V and 4 bases at J, with 10 bases in the middle. The germline V gene has CDR1 DFQATT and CDR2 SNEGSKA (reference sequence). This CDR3 comprises 13 residues.

This clonotype showed up many times. The chain combines TRBV28 with TRBJ2-7; D unclear. V lost 3 bases, J lost 0 bases, and 3 bases lay in between. Germline CDR1 MDHEN, CDR2 SYDVKM. This CDR3 has 12 amino acids. The CDR3 DNA is TGTGCCAGCAGTTTTCGCTCCTACGAGCAGTACTTC. Translation gives CASSFRSYEQYF.

The gene calls are TRBV7-2 and TRBJ2-7; no clear D. V was cut by 5 bases and J by 6 bases, with 14 bases left in between. The CDR3 contains 13 residues. The germline V gene has CDR1 SGHTA and CDR2 FQGNSA. Here the CDR3 DNA reads TGTGCCAGCAGCCTACCGAGTTTGGGCGAGCAGTACTTC. It yields the protein CASSLPSLGEQYF. Full variable domain (missing parts from reference TRBV7-2 and TRBJ2-7): GAGVSQSPSNKVTEKGKDVELRCDPISGHTALYWYRQSLGQGLEFLIYFQGNSAPDKSGLPSDRFSAERTGGSVSTLTIQRTQQEDSAVYLCASSLPSLGEQYFGPGTRLTVT.

This clonotype has at least ten counts. The chain joins TRBV6-5 to TRBJ2-7; D perhaps matches TRBD2 (5 bases). Germline V gene sequence: CDR1 MNHEY, CDR2 SVGAGI. The length of the CDR3 is 15 residues. CDR3 coding DNA: TGTGCTTCCTATAAAAGCGGCTTTAAATCCTACGAGCAGTACTTC. It translates to CASYKSGFKSYEQYF.

This clonotype has a single count. The rearrangement links TRBV5-8 to TRBJ1-4; TRBD1 might be the D (6 bases). Germline CDR1 reads SGHTS; CDR2 reads YDEGEE. Trimming pared 5 bases from V and 2 bases from J, leaving 13 bases between. CDR3 size: 15 residues. The CDR3 sequence is CASSYRGSTNEKLFF. In nucleotides, the CDR3 is TGTGCCAGCAGTTATAGGGGGTCCACTAATGAAAAACTGTTTTTT.

V usage is TRBV27 and J usage is TRBJ2-2, with D possibly TRBD2 on 6 matching bases. The V end lost 5 bases, the J end lost 7 bases, and 14 bases lay between the germline ends. Germline V gene sequence: CDR1 MNHEY, CDR2 SMNVEV (reference sequence). The CDR3 has 14 amino acids. CDR3 region: CASSGFAGLGELFF. Written as DNA, the CDR3 is TGTGCCAGCAGTGGGTTTGCGGGGCTCGGGGAGCTGTTTTTT.

J is TRBJ2-3 and V is TRBV5-1; the D gene is possibly TRBD1 (6 bases). Germline values: CDR1 SGHRS, CDR2 YFSETQ. The CDR3 has 14 residues. V lost 1 base and J lost 2, with 8 bases in between. Here the CDR3 reads CASSLNRDTDTQYF. The CDR3 DNA follows: TGCGCCAGCAGCTTGAACAGGGACACAGATACGCAGTATTTT.

This clonotype was counted a few times. The chain employs TRBV30 and TRBJ2-7; D remains unclear. This CDR3 has 11 amino acids. The V end was cut by 4 bases, the J end by 8 bases, with 12 bases between. The germline V gene encodes CDR1 GTSNPN and CDR2 SVGIG (reference sequence). CDR3 coding DNA: TGTGCCTGGAAGGTAGAGTACAAGCAGTACTTC. As protein: CAWKVEYKQYF.

The chain combines TRBV6-2 or TRBV6-3 with TRBJ2-5, with D tentatively TRBD2 (6 bases). The ends were cut back, 5 bases at V and 7 bases at J, with 17 bases in the middle. Per the germline V gene, CDR1 is MNHEY and CDR2 is SVGEGT. This CDR3 has 14 amino acids. Here the CDR3 DNA reads TGTGCCAGCAGTCCAATACGGGGGATCGGGACCCAGTACTTC. Translated, it gives CASSPIRGIGTQYF.

About this clonotype itself: This sequence may be a read error, since a much larger clone differs from it by one base. The chain uses TRBV27 and TRBJ2-7; 7 positions match TRBD1. CDR1 and CDR2 from the germline V gene are MNHEY and SMNVEV (reference sequence). The CDR3 has 14 residues. Losses at the gene ends were 6 bases for V and 3 bases for J; bases not matched to a gene: 8. The CDR3 here is CASRWRQGNYEQYF. CDR3 DNA sequence: TGTGCCAGCAGGTGGAGACAGGGCAACTACGAGCAGTACTTC.

This rearrangement joins TRBV28 to TRBJ2-6; the D gene is possibly TRBD1 (5 bases). The germline V and J ends were trimmed by 3 bases and 0 bases, with 18 bases remaining between them. The CDR3 is 19 amino acids. Germline values: CDR1 MDHEN, CDR2 SYDVKM. The CDR3 is CASSFVPQTDNSGANVLTF. The CDR3 nucleotides read TGTGCCAGCAGTTTCGTCCCCCAGACAGACAACTCTGGGGCCAACGTCCTGACTTTC.

V usage is TRBV4-1 and J usage is TRBJ2-1, with D maybe TRBD2 (5 bases). Per the germline V gene, CDR1 is MGHRA and CDR2 is YSYEKL. This CDR3 contains 14 residues. V was shortened by 1 base and J by 6 bases, with 10 bases between the two germline ends. The CDR3 region has the DNA TGCGCCAGCAGCCAAGCTGAGGGCGGCAATGAGCAGTTCTTC. Protein sequence: CASSQAEGGNEQFF.

This clonotype showed up many times. The V and J genes are TRBV6-5 and TRBJ1-2, with D perhaps TRBD1 (6 bases). This CDR3 comprises 14 residues. V lost 0 bases and J 10 bases, leaving 15 bases between the germline ends. Per the germline V gene, CDR1 is MNHEY and CDR2 is SVGAGI. As DNA, the CDR3 is TGTGCCAGCAGTTACTCATCGGGCAGGGGTGACTACACCTTC. Protein product: CASSYSSGRGDYTF.

This chain joins TRBV20-1 and TRBJ2-3; 13 positions agree with TRBD2. The CDR3 covers 17 residues. Germline CDR1 DFQATT, CDR2 SNEGSKA (reference sequence). DNA for the CDR3: TGCACCAGGAGAACTAGCGGGGGGGCTCATCGGGCAGATACGCAGTATTTT. Protein sequence: CTRRTSGGAHRADTQYF.

The rearrangement links TRBV7-9 to TRBJ2-7; 9 bases are a match to TRBD1. CDR3 length: 17 amino acids. V lost 4 bases, J lost 2 bases, and 12 bases stayed unmatched. The germline V gene encodes CDR1 SEHNR and CDR2 FQNEAQ (reference sequence). This CDR3 is CASSSIQGARQTYEQYF. CDR3 sequence (DNA): TGTGCCAGCAGCTCCATACAGGGGGCCCGACAGACCTACGAGCAGTACTTC.

In this sample, this clonotype turned up a few times. V gene TRBV29-1 combines with J gene TRBJ1-4, with 7 bases that match TRBD1. The V segment lost 5 bases and the J segment 3 bases; nucleotides outside the gene matches: 6. Germline V gene lookup returns CDR1 SQVTM and CDR2 ANQGSEA. CDR3 size: 14 residues. CDR3 amino acids: CSVSTQGANEKLFF. The CDR3 DNA reads as TGCAGCGTTTCCACCCAGGGGGCTAATGAAAAACTGTTTTTT.

The chain couples TRBV29-1 to TRBJ2-1; no reliable D call. This CDR3 has 13 residues. V lost 4 bases and J lost 9, with 16 bases in between. Germline loops: CDR1 SQVTM, CDR2 ANQGSEA. The CDR3 spells CSVVPLIASEQFF. CDR3 coding DNA: TGCAGCGTTGTTCCGCTAATAGCTAGTGAGCAGTTCTTC.

The V gene is TRBV7-2, the J gene TRBJ1-1; D gene unclear. Germline values: CDR1 SGHTA, CDR2 FQGNSA. The CDR3 has 15 amino acids. V was cut by 1 base and J by 7 bases, with 16 bases left in between. DNA for the CDR3: TGTGCCAGCAGCTTAGAGGGTCGGGTGGGCATTGAAGCTTTCTTT. This encodes CASSLEGRVGIEAFF.

This clonotype occurred once. CDR3 residues: CASSQPGLAGVGNEQFF. Written as DNA, the CDR3 is TGTGCCAGCAGCCAACCGGGACTAGCGGGGGTCGGCAATGAGCAGTTCTTC. The rearrangement links TRBV3-1 to TRBJ2-1, with 14 nucleotides matching TRBD2. Germline V gene sequence: CDR1 LGHDT, CDR2 YNNKEL (reference sequence). The CDR3 runs 17 residues. V trimming: 2 bases; J trimming: 6 bases; junction bases outside the gene matches: 6.

Comment on this clonotype: A single base separates this from a much larger clone, so it may be a read error. This chain joins TRBV20-1 and TRBJ2-1; the D gene is possibly TRBD2 (5 bases). This CDR3 has 17 residues. CDR1 DFQATT and CDR2 SNEGSKA come from the germline V gene (reference sequence). The CDR3 is CGSESPRERSSYNEQCF. The CDR3 bases are TGCGGTAGCGAGTCCCCGCGAGAACGGAGCTCCTACAATGAGCAGTGCTTC.

V gene TRBV15 combines with J gene TRBJ2-3, with TRBD2 matching over 14 bases. The V gene end was trimmed by 3 bases and the J gene end by 11 bases; junction bases not matched to a gene: 7. CDR1 is LNHNV and CDR2 is YYDKDF in the germline V gene (reference sequence). This CDR3 is 15 amino acids long. The CDR3 reads CATSSTRLAGGVQYF. The CDR3 bases are TGTGCCACCAGCAGCACCCGACTAGCGGGGGGGGTGCAGTATTTT. The whole variable domain, remainder taken from reference TRBV15 and TRBJ2-3, is DAMVIQNPRYQVTQFGKPVTLSCSQTLNHNVMYWYQQKSSQAPKLLFHYYDKDFNNEADTPDNFQSRRPNTSFCFLDIRSPGLGDTAMYLCATSSTRLAGGVQYFGPGTRLTVL.

This clonotype showed up many times. The chain uses TRBV20-1 and TRBJ1-2, with 8 bases matching TRBD1. The germline CDR1 and CDR2 sequences are DFQATT and SNEGSKA (reference sequence). The CDR3 consists of 13 residues. V was clipped by 3 bases and J by 5 bases; unmatched bases: 5. In nucleotides, the CDR3 is TGCAGTGCTAGTCTACAGGGGGGGTATGGCTACACCTTC. Translating gives CSASLQGGYGYTF.